These T cell receptor beta chains were read from a single sample in a study of T cell repertoires in cytomegalovirus infection. MiXCR was run by TCRdb on the reads, yielding one entry per CDR3 protein. The sample contains approximately 280,000 distinct CDR3 sequences, around 20% of which appear only once. What these receptors recognize is not known. The input for sequencing was cultured PBMCs, taken from culture after CMV antigen stimulation. Receptors were obtained from a human donor in good health (CMV status not recorded). Some clones in this sample may be carry-over from other donors' samples. The conserved cysteine and the conserved F or W are not part of the CDR3 here.

V gene: TRBV12-5
CDR3 length: 12
CDR3 protein: ASGSRELYNEQF

V gene: TRBV5-1
CDR3 length: 13
CDR3 protein: ASSWGQTIIHPLH

V gene: TRBV7-2
CDR3 length: 10
CDR3 protein: ASSPAFTEAF

V gene: TRBV28
CDR3 length: 13
CDR3 protein: ASSRTGDKNTEAF

V gene: TRBV5-1
CDR3 length: 13
CDR3 protein: ASSLFGQENTEAF

V gene: TRBV20-1
CDR3 length: 11
CDR3 protein: SAKSGERYGYT

V gene: TRBV7-6
CDR3 length: 11
CDR3 protein: ASSLGENYEQY

V gene: TRBV7-2
CDR3 length: 13
CDR3 protein: ASSQWDRGSYEQY

V gene: TRBV20-1
CDR3 length: 10
CDR3 protein: SAPGRDTEAF

V gene: TRBV6-6
CDR3 length: 13
CDR3 protein: ASSLTVDHGSPLH

V gene: TRBV7-9
CDR3 length: 12
CDR3 protein: ASSLAATGDGYT

V gene: TRBV5-1
CDR3 length: 13
CDR3 protein: ASRWGTGTDEKLF

V gene: TRBV7-7
CDR3 length: 12
CDR3 protein: ASSLGGRQETQY

V gene: TRBV29-1
CDR3 length: 9
CDR3 protein: SVEGRGEQY

V gene: TRBV7-8
CDR3 length: 14
CDR3 protein: ASSSAPGLPYNEQF

V gene: TRBV6-2/TRBV6-3
CDR3 length: 15
CDR3 protein: ASSPLGGGSPADTQY

V gene: TRBV7-9
CDR3 length: 10
CDR3 protein: ASSLGGEKLF

V gene: TRBV5-4
CDR3 length: 14
CDR3 protein: ASNHPGVSSYNEQF

V gene: TRBV12-3/TRBV12-4
CDR3 length: 11
CDR3 protein: ASSLRRVTEAF

V gene: TRBV7-9
CDR3 length: 13
CDR3 protein: ASSFLAGGSYEQF

V gene: TRBV6-2/TRBV6-3
CDR3 length: 15
CDR3 protein: ASSRSLINRGLAQAF

V gene: TRBV19
CDR3 length: 13
CDR3 protein: ASSSASGSFYEQF

V gene: TRBV20-1
CDR3 length: 13
CDR3 protein: SARLPGMNTGELF

V gene: TRBV19
CDR3 length: 12
CDR3 protein: ASSMGISNQPQH

V gene: TRBV7-9
CDR3 length: 12
CDR3 protein: ASRAQVGRETQY

V gene: TRBV7-3
CDR3 length: 14
CDR3 protein: ASSQGQGSSYNEQF

V gene: TRBV6-1
CDR3 length: 13
CDR3 protein: ASNLSGSSLYEQY

V gene: TRBV7-2
CDR3 length: 11
CDR3 protein: ASSSGGNYGYT

V gene: TRBV19
CDR3 length: 11
CDR3 protein: ASSPRQGNTIY